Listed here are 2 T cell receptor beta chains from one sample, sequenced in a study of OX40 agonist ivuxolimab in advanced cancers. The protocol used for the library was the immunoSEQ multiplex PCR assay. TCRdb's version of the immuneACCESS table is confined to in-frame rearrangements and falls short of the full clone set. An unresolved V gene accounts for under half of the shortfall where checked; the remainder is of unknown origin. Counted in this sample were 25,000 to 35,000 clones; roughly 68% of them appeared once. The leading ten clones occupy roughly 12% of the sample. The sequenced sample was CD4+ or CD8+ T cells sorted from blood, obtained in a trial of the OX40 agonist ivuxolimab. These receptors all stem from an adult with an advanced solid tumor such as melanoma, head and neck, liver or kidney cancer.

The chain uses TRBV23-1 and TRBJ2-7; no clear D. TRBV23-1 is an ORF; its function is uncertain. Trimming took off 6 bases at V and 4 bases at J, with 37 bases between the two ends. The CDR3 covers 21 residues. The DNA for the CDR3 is TGCGCCAGCAGCCTAGGATTTTTTGGGCGTTGGCCATCCCGAGAAGAATACGAGCAGTACGTC. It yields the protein CASSLGFFGRWPSREEYEQYV.

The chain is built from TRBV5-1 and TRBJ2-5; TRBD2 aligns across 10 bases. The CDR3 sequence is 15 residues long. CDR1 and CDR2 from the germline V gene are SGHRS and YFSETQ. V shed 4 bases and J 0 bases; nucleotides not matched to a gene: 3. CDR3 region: CASSPAGGYQETQYF. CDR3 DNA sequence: TGCGCCAGCAGCCCAGCGGGGGGGTACCAAGAGACCCAGTACTTC.